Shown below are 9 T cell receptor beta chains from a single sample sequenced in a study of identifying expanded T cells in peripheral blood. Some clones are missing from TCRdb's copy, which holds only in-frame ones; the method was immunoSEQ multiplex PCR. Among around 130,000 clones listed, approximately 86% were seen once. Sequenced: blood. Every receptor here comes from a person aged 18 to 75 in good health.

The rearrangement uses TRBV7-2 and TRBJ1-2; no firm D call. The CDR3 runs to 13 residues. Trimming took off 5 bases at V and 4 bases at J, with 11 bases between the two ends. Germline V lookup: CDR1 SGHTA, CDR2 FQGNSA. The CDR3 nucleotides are TGTGCCAGCAGCGCCACAGCTATCTATGGCTACACCTTC. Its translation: CASSATAIYGYTF.

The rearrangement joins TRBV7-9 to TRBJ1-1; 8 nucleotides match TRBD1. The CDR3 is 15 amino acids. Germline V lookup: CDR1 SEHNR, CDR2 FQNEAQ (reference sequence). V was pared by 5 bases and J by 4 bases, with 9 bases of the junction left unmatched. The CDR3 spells CASSRPPGGITEAFF. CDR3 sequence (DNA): TGTGCCAGCAGCCGCCCCCCAGGGGGCATCACTGAAGCTTTCTTT.

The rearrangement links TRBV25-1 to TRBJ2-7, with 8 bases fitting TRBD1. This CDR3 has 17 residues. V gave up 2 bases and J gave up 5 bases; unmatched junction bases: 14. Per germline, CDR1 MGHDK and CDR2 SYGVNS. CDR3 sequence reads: CASSETSFGDRGNEQYF. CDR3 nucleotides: TGTGCCAGCAGTGAAACGAGCTTTGGCGACAGGGGCAACGAGCAGTACTTC.

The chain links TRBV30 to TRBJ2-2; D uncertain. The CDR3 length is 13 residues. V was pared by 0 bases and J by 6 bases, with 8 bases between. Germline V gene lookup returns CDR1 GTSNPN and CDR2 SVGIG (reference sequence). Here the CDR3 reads CAWSVLSPGELFF. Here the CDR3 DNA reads TGTGCCTGGAGTGTATTGTCTCCCGGGGAGCTGTTTTTT.

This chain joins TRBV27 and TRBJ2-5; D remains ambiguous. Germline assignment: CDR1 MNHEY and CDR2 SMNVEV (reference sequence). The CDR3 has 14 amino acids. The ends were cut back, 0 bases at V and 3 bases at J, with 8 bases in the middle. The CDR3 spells CASSLSRQKETQYF. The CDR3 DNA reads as TGTGCCAGCAGTTTATCGCGGCAGAAAGAGACCCAGTACTTC.

CDR3 coding DNA: TGTGCCAGCACTGACGGACAACCTATGAACACTGAAGCTTTCTTT. Amino acids: CASTDGQPMNTEAFF. V is TRBV6-5 and J is TRBJ1-1; D possibly corresponds to TRBD1 (5 bases). Trimming stripped 7 bases from V and 0 bases from J, with 15 bases between. Germline CDR1 MNHEY, CDR2 SVGAGI. This CDR3 is built from 15 residues.

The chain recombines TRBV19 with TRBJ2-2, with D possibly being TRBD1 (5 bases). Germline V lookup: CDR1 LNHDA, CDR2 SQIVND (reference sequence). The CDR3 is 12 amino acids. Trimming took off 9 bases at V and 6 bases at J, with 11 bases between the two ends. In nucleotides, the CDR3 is TGTGCCAGCATCAGGGTTCCCGGGGAGCTGTTTTTT. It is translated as CASIRVPGELFF. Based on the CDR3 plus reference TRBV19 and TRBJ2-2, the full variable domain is DGGITQSPKYLFRKEGQNVTLSCEQNLNHDAMYWYRQDPGQGLRLIYYSQIVNDFQKGDIAEGYSVSREKKESFPLTVTSAQKNPTAFYLCASIRVPGELFFGEGSRLTVL.

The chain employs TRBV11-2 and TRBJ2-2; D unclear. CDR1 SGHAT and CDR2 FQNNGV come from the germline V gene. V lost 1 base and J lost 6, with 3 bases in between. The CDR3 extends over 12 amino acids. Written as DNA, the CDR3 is TGTGCCAGCAGCTTAGTGGCCGGGGAGCTGTTTTTT. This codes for CASSLVAGELFF.

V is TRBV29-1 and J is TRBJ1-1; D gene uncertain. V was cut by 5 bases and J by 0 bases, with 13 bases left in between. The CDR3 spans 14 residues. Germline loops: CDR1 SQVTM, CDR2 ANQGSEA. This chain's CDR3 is CSVKLIFMNTEAFF. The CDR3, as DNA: TGCAGCGTTAAACTAATCTTCATGAACACTGAAGCTTTCTTT.